Presented here are 12 T cell receptor beta chains from one specimen sequenced in a study of blood T cell repertoires in COVID-19. TCRdb's copy holds only in-frame clones and misses some; the assay was immunoSEQ multiplex PCR. The sample records more than 130,000 clones, less than 85% being singletons. Sequenced input: peripheral blood. Receptor source: an elderly woman in a cohort sampled during active or convalescent COVID-19.

The rearrangement links TRBV4-2 to TRBJ1-2; 9 positions match TRBD1. The CDR3 loop spans 19 amino acids. Trimming removed 1 base from V and 6 bases from J; junction bases left unmatched: 18. The V gene's germline CDR1 is LGHNA and CDR2 YNFKEQ. The CDR3 DNA sequence: TGTGCCAGCAGCCAAGGCGGCCCCGGAACAGGGGGCCCCGATGATGGCTACACCTTC. This translates into CASSQGGPGTGGPDDGYTF.

V is TRBV5-1 and J is TRBJ2-1; the D is unclear. Between the trimmed V and J ends, which lost 1 base and 6 bases, there was a span of 14 bases. The CDR3 length is 15 residues. Germline V gene lookup returns CDR1 SGHRS and CDR2 YFSETQ. CDR3 region: CASSLSELPGNEQFF. The CDR3 DNA follows: TGCGCCAGCAGCTTGTCCGAACTCCCAGGCAATGAGCAGTTCTTC. The variable domain in full, completed from reference TRBV5-1 and TRBJ2-1, reads KAGVTQTPRYLIKTRGQQVTLSCSPISGHRSVSWYQQTPGQGLQFLFEYFSETQRNKGNFPGRFSGRQFSNSRSEMNVSTLELGDSALYLCASSLSELPGNEQFFGPGTRLTVL.

The chain couples TRBV11-2 to TRBJ1-1; D gene unclear. This CDR3 has 11 residues. V gave up 1 base and J gave up 14 bases, with 11 bases separating them. Germline CDR1 SGHAT, CDR2 FQNNGV. CDR3 bases: TGTGCCAGCAGCTTAGGCATGGAGGTATTCTTT. Its translation is CASSLGMEVFF.

CDR3 protein: CASSVGTGAYQPQHF. CDR3 DNA sequence: TGTGCCAGCAGCGTAGGGACAGGGGCTTACCAGCCCCAGCATTTT. The chain joins TRBV5-8 to TRBJ1-5; TRBD1 agrees at 10 bases. CDR3 length: 15 residues. CDR1 and CDR2 from the germline V gene are SGHTS and YDEGEE. V lost 4 bases and J lost 7; bases outside the gene matches: 8.

The chain uses TRBV6-5 and TRBJ2-7, with 8 bases matching TRBD2. CDR3 size: 13 residues. Germline V gene lookup returns CDR1 MNHEY and CDR2 SVGAGI. V shed 4 bases and J 4 bases; nucleotides not matched to a gene: 3. CDR3 in DNA: TGTGCCAGCAGTTCGGGACTAGTATACGAGCAGTACTTC. This codes for CASSSGLVYEQYF.

The chain has TRBV5-1 and TRBJ2-5; 11 bases match TRBD1. The CDR3 contains 15 residues. Germline CDR1 reads SGHRS; CDR2 reads YFSETQ. The V and J ends lost 6 bases and 5 bases, in that order; junction bases with no gene match: 9. The CDR3 DNA sequence: TGCGCCAGCACAGCCGGGACAGGGGGTTTTGAGACCCAGTACTTC. This translates into CASTAGTGGFETQYF.

This chain links TRBV5-1 with TRBJ2-2, with a weak D call TRBD2 (6 bases). The CDR3 has 13 amino acids. V was clipped by 5 bases and J by 5 bases, with 10 bases between them. Germline CDR1 SGHRS, CDR2 YFSETQ. CDR3 DNA sequence: TGCGCCAGCAGTGTGGGGACTACCGGGGAGCTGTTTTTT. Translation gives CASSVGTTGELFF.

Note on this clone: At one end the junction does not follow the germline gene, possibly because of a read error. The chain has TRBV7-7 and TRBJ1-5, with TRBD1 matching 8 bases. The length of the CDR3 is 16 residues. Per the germline V gene, CDR1 is SSHAT and CDR2 is FNYEAQ (reference sequence). The CDR3 DNA sequence: TGTGCCAGCAGCATAGCGGGAGGGACAGGAGATCAGCCCCAGCATTTT. It is translated as CASSIAGGTGDQPQHF.

This chain links TRBV2 with TRBJ2-3; D not resolved. The germline V gene encodes CDR1 SNHLY and CDR2 FYNNEI. The CDR3 contains 15 residues. V lost 2 bases and J lost 0, with 9 bases in between. CDR3 sequence: CASSEISPSTDTQYF. The CDR3 nucleotides are TGTGCCAGCAGTGAAATCTCCCCCAGCACAGATACGCAGTATTTT.

The V gene is TRBV6-6, the J gene TRBJ1-1, with 8 positions matching TRBD1. V was clipped by 5 bases and J by 0 bases; unmatched bases: 2. In germline, CDR1 is MNHNY, CDR2 SVGAGI (reference sequence). This CDR3 spans 14 amino acids. In DNA form, the CDR3 reads TGTGCCAGCAGTGAGGACAGGGTGAACACTGAAGCTTTCTTT. Protein: CASSEDRVNTEAFF.

As for this clone: Relative to the germline gene, one junction end is altered; a read error may explain this. The rearrangement links TRBV30 to TRBJ2-5; no definite D call. The CDR3 covers 11 residues. From germline, CDR1 is GTSNPN and CDR2 SVGIG (reference sequence). Here the CDR3 reads CAWSVEEAQYF. CDR3 sequence (DNA): TGTGCCTGGAGTGTGGAAGAGGCCCAGTACTTC. Looking up the rest from reference TRBV30 and TRBJ2-5 gives the full variable domain: SQTIHQWPATLVQPVGSPLSLECTVEGTSNPNLYWYRQAAGRGLQLLFYSVGIGQISSEVPQNLSASRPQDRQFILSSKKLLLSDSGFYLCAWSVEEAQYFGPGTRLLVL.

The J gene is TRBJ2-1, the V gene TRBV6-1; D may be TRBD1 (5 bases). CDR1 and CDR2 from the germline V gene are MNHNS and SASEGT. The ends were cut back, 2 bases at V and 7 bases at J, with 15 bases in the middle. CDR3 length equals 15 residues. CDR3 region: CASSERQGPRNEQFF. CDR3 nucleotide sequence: TGTGCCAGCAGTGAACGGCAGGGCCCTCGAAATGAGCAGTTCTTC.